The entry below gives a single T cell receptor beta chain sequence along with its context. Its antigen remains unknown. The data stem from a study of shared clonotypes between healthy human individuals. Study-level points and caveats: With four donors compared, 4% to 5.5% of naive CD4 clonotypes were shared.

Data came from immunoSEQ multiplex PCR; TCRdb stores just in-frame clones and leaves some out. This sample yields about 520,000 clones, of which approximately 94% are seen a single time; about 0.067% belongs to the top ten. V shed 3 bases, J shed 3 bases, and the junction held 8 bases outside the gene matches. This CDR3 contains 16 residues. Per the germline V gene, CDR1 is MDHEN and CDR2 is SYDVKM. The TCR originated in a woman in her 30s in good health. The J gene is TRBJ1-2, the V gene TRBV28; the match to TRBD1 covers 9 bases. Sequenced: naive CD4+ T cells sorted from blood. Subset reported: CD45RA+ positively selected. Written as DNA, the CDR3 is TGTGCCAGCAGTTTGGCCGGGACAGGGATAGACTATGGCTACACCTTC. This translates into CASSLAGTGIDYGYTF.